This TCR beta chain comes out of a study of blood T cell repertoires in COVID-19. Trimming cost V 3 bases and J 7 bases; bases outside gene matches: 10. This CDR3 is built from 17 residues. Germline-derived CDR1 and CDR2 are KGHDR and SFDVKD. This clone was counted a single time. Repertoires were generated with immunoSEQ multiplex PCR, while TCRdb's copy carries only in-frame clones and drops some. The sample records approximately 15,000 clones, roughly 84% being singletons. Sequenced input: peripheral blood. The chain has TRBV24-1 and TRBJ1-4; 10 nucleotides agree with TRBD1. This sequence was found in a man between 45 and 60 years old with active COVID-19. The DNA of the CDR3 is TGTGCCACCAGTGATGGCGGGACAGGGGTTGAGTCTGAAAAACTGTTTTTT. Its translation is CATSDGGTGVESEKLFF.